The rows below give T cell receptor beta chains drawn from one sample of a study of blood T cell repertoires in COVID-19. This table comes from immunoSEQ multiplex PCR, and its TCRdb copy is limited to in-frame clones, with some not included. The sample lists about 250,000 clones; 70% to 80% were seen once. Sequenced material: peripheral blood. These TCRs come from a woman of 80 years or more with acute or convalescent COVID-19. CDR3s include the opening cysteine and the closing phenylalanine or tryptophan. The D gene is left open where the match is weak. Some rows mark clone size as missing; the rest say once, few, many or name a class of expanded clone.

CDR3: CASSLEGGVNTEAFF
DNA: TGTGCCAGCAGCTTGGAAGGGGGCGTGAACACTGAAGCTTTCTTT
J: TRBJ1-1
V: TRBV5-4
D: TRBD1
size: .

CDR3: CASSFSGGITDTQYF
DNA: TGTGCCAGCAGCTTCTCGGGGGGGATCACAGATACGCAGTATTTT
J: TRBJ2-3
V: TRBV6-5
D: TRBD2
size: .

CDR3: CASSYGQRATFF
DNA: TGTGCCAGCAGTTACGGACAGAGGGCTACTTTCTTT
J: TRBJ1-1
V: TRBV2
D: .
size: .

CDR3: CASSQAGGGSYEQYF
DNA: TGTGCCAGCAGCCAAGCGGGTGGAGGCTCCTACGAGCAGTACTTC
J: TRBJ2-7
V: TRBV3-1/TRBV3-2
D: .
size: .

CDR3: CASSLARGPDTQYF
DNA: TGTGCCAGCAGCTTGGCCCGTGGGCCAGATACGCAGTATTTT
J: TRBJ2-3
V: TRBV5-4
D: .
size: .

CDR3: CASSLLAGQGRMVYNSPLHF
DNA: TGCGCCAGCAGCTTGTTAGCGGGACAGGGGAGAATGGTCTATAATTCACCCCTCCACTTT
J: TRBJ1-6
V: TRBV5-1
D: TRBD1
size: once

CDR3: CASSLAPQGARERTEAFF
DNA: TGCGCCAGCAGCTTGGCCCCCCAGGGGGCGCGGGAAAGGACTGAAGCTTTCTTT
J: TRBJ1-1
V: TRBV5-1
D: TRBD1
size: .

CDR3: CASSIGGQGGSPLHF
DNA: TGTGCCAGTAGTATTGGAGGACAGGGCGGTTCACCCCTCCACTTT
J: TRBJ1-6
V: TRBV19
D: TRBD1
size: .

CDR3: CASRGTGVSPLHF
DNA: TGTGCCAGCCGCGGGACAGGGGTTTCACCCCTCCACTTT
J: TRBJ1-6
V: TRBV27
D: TRBD1
size: .

CDR3: CASRFGQPNEKLFF
DNA: TGCGCCAGCAGGTTCGGACAGCCTAATGAAAAACTGTTTTTT
J: TRBJ1-4
V: TRBV5-1
D: .
size: .

CDR3: CASSIGTGFNEQFF
DNA: TGTGCCAGTAGTATCGGGACAGGGTTTAATGAGCAGTTCTTC
J: TRBJ2-1
V: TRBV19
D: TRBD1
size: .

CDR3: CASSSRNTGGYEQYF
DNA: TGTGCCAGCAGTTCCAGAAATACAGGGGGCTACGAGCAGTACTTC
J: TRBJ2-7
V: TRBV27
D: TRBD1
size: .

CDR3: CASSLGRQGSGNTIYF
DNA: TGCGCCAGCAGCTTGGGGCGACAGGGCTCTGGAAACACCATATATTTT
J: TRBJ1-3
V: TRBV5-1
D: TRBD1
size: .

CDR3: CASSLGGGASYEQYF
DNA: TGTGCCAGCAGCTTAGGAGGGGGGGCTTCCTACGAGCAGTACTTC
J: TRBJ2-7
V: TRBV11-2
D: .
size: .

CDR3: CAISEPGQPQHF
DNA: TGTGCCATCAGTGAGCCGGGGCAGCCCCAGCATTTT
J: TRBJ1-5
V: TRBV10-3
D: .
size: few

CDR3: CASSRDRGRNTGELFF
DNA: TGTGCCAGCAGCCGCGACAGGGGGCGGAACACCGGGGAGCTGTTTTTT
J: TRBJ2-2
V: TRBV14
D: TRBD1
size: .

CDR3: CASSYGQGHGYTF
DNA: TGTGCCAGCAGTTACGGACAGGGCCACGGCTACACCTTC
J: TRBJ1-2
V: TRBV6-2/TRBV6-3
D: TRBD1
size: .

CDR3: CAPRGEGGYEQYF
DNA: TGTGCCCCCCGGGGGGAGGGGGGCTACGAGCAGTACTTC
J: TRBJ2-7
V: TRBV6-4
D: .
size: .

CDR3: CASSQMRASGRENLKSSYNEQFF
DNA: TGTGCCAGCAGCCAAATGAGGGCTAGCGGGAGGGAAAATCTAAAAAGCTCCTACAATGAGCAGTTCTTC
J: TRBJ2-1
V: TRBV4-2
D: TRBD2
size: once

CDR3: CASSPPQGSRGYTF
DNA: TGTGCCAGCAGCCCGCCCCAGGGATCAAGAGGCTACACCTTC
J: TRBJ1-2
V: TRBV9
D: .
size: .

CDR3: CSASRVGQLNYGYTF
DNA: TGCAGTGCTAGTCGGGTGGGACAGTTAAACTATGGCTACACCTTC
J: TRBJ1-2
V: TRBV20-1
D: TRBD1
size: .

CDR3: CASSLIGGPNTEAFF
DNA: TGTGCCAGCAGCTTAATAGGGGGCCCGAACACTGAAGCTTTCTTT
J: TRBJ1-1
V: TRBV7-6
D: TRBD1
size: .

CDR3: CASSPASRNNEQFF
DNA: TGTGCCAGCTCACCGGCTAGCAGAAACAATGAGCAGTTCTTC
J: TRBJ2-1
V: TRBV18
D: .
size: once

CDR3: CASSLSGTPDSPLHF
DNA: TGTGCCAGCAGCTTATCCGGGACACCCGATTCACCCCTCCACTTT
J: TRBJ1-6
V: TRBV7-2
D: .
size: .

CDR3: CASSLLGGSYTEAFF
DNA: TGTGCCAGCAGCCTATTAGGGGGATCATACACTGAAGCTTTCTTT
J: TRBJ1-1
V: TRBV7-2
D: .
size: few

CDR3: CASSQPAGTSGSGETQYF
DNA: TGCGCCAGCAGCCAACCAGCCGGGACTAGCGGGAGTGGTGAGACCCAGTACTTC
J: TRBJ2-5
V: TRBV4-1
D: TRBD2
size: .

CDR3: CASTHGTGDSPLHF
DNA: TGTGCCAGCACCCACGGGACAGGGGATTCACCCCTCCACTTT
J: TRBJ1-6
V: TRBV5-6
D: TRBD1
size: .

CDR3: CASSRGLAGGYEQYF
DNA: TGTGCCAGCAGCCGAGGACTAGCGGGAGGGTACGAGCAGTACTTC
J: TRBJ2-7
V: TRBV3-1/TRBV3-2
D: TRBD2
size: .